The TCR beta chain described here comes from a study of blood T cell repertoires in COVID-19. Authors' data handling: The authors estimated nucleated cell counts from reference gene primer amplification. Repertoires were generated with immunoSEQ multiplex PCR, while TCRdb's copy carries only in-frame clones and drops some. D and trimming were read from the DNA, whereas the V and J calls and clone size are those reported in that table. Among around 300,000 clones, over 75% were seen once, and the ten largest hold approximately 5%. The CDR3 runs 15 residues. Per the germline V gene, CDR1 is MNHEY and CDR2 is SVGAGI. V lost 6 bases, J lost 2 bases, and 2 bases stayed unmatched. The cohort comprised adults aged about 18 to 89 years residing in 24 US areas. Researchers sorted participants into cohorts using their self-reported clinical history. Cohort 3 recovery required two negative PCRs, clearance, or symptom resolution.

The receptor's source is a woman in her 30s who had recovered from COVID-19. The chain combines TRBV6-5 with TRBJ2-5; 14 nucleotides align to TRBD2. Sequencing was done on a sample of PBMCs or T cells enriched from blood (not recorded which). In DNA form, the CDR3 reads TGTGCCAGCAGCGGACTAGCGGGGGGTCAAGAGACCCAGTACTTC. Its translation is CASSGLAGGQETQYF.